This TCR beta chain was captured by sequencing in a study of cytomegalovirus exposure and HLA in healthy donors. The study's findings and limits: Fewer N-insertions (relative to the approximately 700-donor mean) were reportedly seen in an Asian-associated ancestry cluster in a later analysis. What a later analysis showed was that several of the most significant clusters appeared linked to common viral pathogens. Analysis performed later found more than 15,000 TCR beta sequences associated with HLA alleles at 0.05 false discovery rate. Later, an analysis showed that TCR beta chains associated with HLA were more clonally expanded than others that were equally common.

The CDR3 is made up of 16 amino acids. Germline CDR1 and CDR2: WNHNN and SYGVQD (reference sequence). V was clipped by 2 bases and J by 4 bases, with 17 bases between them. On this clone: Its antigen is currently unknown.

PCR primers comprised 60 Vbeta and 13 Jbeta primers. Method: immunoSEQ multiplex PCR; TCRdb's copy keeps in-frame clones and lacks some. Of 140,000 or so clones in the sample, roughly 62% were seen once. The receptor comes from a male donor in good health and CMV-seronegative. The chain joins TRBV10-1 to TRBJ1-2, with a weak D call TRBD1 (6 bases). The material sequenced was PBMCs. The CDR3 region is CASSEGGHPPFYGYTF. The CDR3 nucleotides are TGCGCCAGCAGTGAGGGGGGACACCCACCGTTCTATGGCTACACCTTC.